Reported below is one T cell receptor (beta chain). Its target is not known. This sample is drawn from a study of regulatory T cells in long-lasting Graves disease. Overall study results and limits: Thyroid tissue went unexamined; only peripheral blood was analyzed.

The time point denotes: newly diagnosed GD, antithyroid drugs for less than 3 months. Making the TCR library involved RNA that had been extracted from PBMCs. The CDR3 runs to 14 residues. Germline-derived CDR1 and CDR2 are SGHAT and FQNNGV. HTBI primers from iRepertoire and Arm-PCR of CDR3 regions yielded the TCR beta libraries. One entry per CDR3 protein, called by TCRdb with MiXCR from the multiplex PCR reads. The repertoire holds 400,000 to 500,000 distinct CDR3 sequences, with less than 20% as singletons. Another study also made use of these data, one on T cells in Graves' hyperthyroidism and ophthalmopathy. As reported in that work: Clinical symptoms, serum thyroxine, TRAb, thyroid ultrasound and orbital computed tomography established diagnosis.

The rearrangement joins TRBV11-2 to TRBJ2-3; 10 nucleotides match TRBD2. Sequenced material: peripheral blood mononuclear cells (PBMCs), taken at new diagnosis, from a patient treated with antithyroid drugs. The TCR sequence derives from a woman aged 18-29 years with Graves disease. The CDR3: CGMRAGGPTDTQYF. CDR3 bases: TGTGGGATGAGAGCGGGAGGGCCTACAGATACGCAGTATTTT.